This T cell receptor (beta chain) appears in the sequencing data of a study of blood T cell repertoires in COVID-19 (TCRdb year 2020). Study-wide context: The collaborator samples originated in the United States, Italy and Spain and spanned the acute and convalescent phases of COVID-19. Subjects who had been exposed to COVID-19, were actively infected with it, or had recovered from it provided the deeply sampled blood TCRbeta repertoires that made up the dataset. The material from the prospective study consisted of cDNA or gDNA derived from T cells, B-cell-depleted T cells, or PBMCs. The repertoires were released in a freely available public database meant as a resource for research on the immune response to SARS-CoV-2. Where available, HLA class I and class II types were obtained from metadata supplied by the sample provider rather than from assay-based typing. The sample metadata nearly always contained a de-identified subject ID, COVID-19 status, age in years and sex. The samples were drawn from the first 160 participants of the ongoing ImmuneRACE study and from 950 to 1,500 subjects provided by 6 global collaborators.

Collaborating institutions collected whole blood in K2EDTA tubes following their own protocols. For TCRbeta analysis, collaborator samples were shipped as frozen whole blood, as isolated PBMCs, or as DNA extracted from either sample type. Concerning this clone itself: The specificity of this receptor is unknown. Base qualities are not recorded, but no much larger clone differs from it by a single base.

TCRbeta CDR3 regions were amplified from genomic DNA using the immunoSEQ Assay, a bias-controlled multiplex PCR. Turning to the authors' computational methods: Nucleated cell counts per sample were estimated from amplification of reference gene primers within the assay. Sequence reads were collapsed and filtered to measure the absolute abundance of every unique TCRbeta CDR3 rearrangement. Productive Simpson clonality was computed per sample as the square root of Simpson's diversity index over productive rearrangements. Imported from immuneACCESS, the table was reduced by TCRdb to in-frame sequences with V and J called. These copies leave out some clones; in studies compared against another copy, an unresolved V gene accounts for under half, and the cause of the remainder is not known. V, J and clone size reflect that table, while D and trimming were determined from the DNA. Across this sample there are about 87,000 clones, with around 87% seen only once. The leading ten clones occupy about 5.1% of the sample.

The paper as a whole reports these results and caveats: Clinical and demographic metadata were provided uncurated, with the amount varying by source and participant.

Sequenced: peripheral blood. This TCR was recovered from a man aged 35 to 55 with acute or convalescent COVID-19.

Here is the DNA: TGTGCCTGGGACAGGGGGGAAGAGACCCAGTACTTC. Its coded protein is CAWDRGEETQYF. The V and J segments used are TRBV30 and TRBJ2-5; 9 junctional bases match TRBD1. Based on the germline V gene (reference sequence), the CDR1 and CDR2 sequences are GTSNPN and SVGIG. For this chain, trimming is 5 bases at the V end and 3 bases at the J end, and the number of junction bases without a gene match is 1. Taken from cysteine to phenylalanine, the CDR3 has 12 residues. The DNA shown is the 36-base CDR3, in frame from base 1.